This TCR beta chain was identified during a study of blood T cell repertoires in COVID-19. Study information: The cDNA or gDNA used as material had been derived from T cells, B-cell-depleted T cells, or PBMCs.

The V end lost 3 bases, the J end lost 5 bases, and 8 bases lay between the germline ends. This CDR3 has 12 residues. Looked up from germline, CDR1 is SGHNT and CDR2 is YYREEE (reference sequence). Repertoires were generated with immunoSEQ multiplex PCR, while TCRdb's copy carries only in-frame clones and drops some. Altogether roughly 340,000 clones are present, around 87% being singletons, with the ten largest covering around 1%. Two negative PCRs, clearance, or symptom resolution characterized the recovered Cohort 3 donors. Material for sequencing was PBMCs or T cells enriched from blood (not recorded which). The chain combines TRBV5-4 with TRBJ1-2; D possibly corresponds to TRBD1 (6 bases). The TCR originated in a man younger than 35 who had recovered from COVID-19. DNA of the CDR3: TGTGCCAGCAGCTCCGGACAGTATGGCTACACCTTC. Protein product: CASSSGQYGYTF.